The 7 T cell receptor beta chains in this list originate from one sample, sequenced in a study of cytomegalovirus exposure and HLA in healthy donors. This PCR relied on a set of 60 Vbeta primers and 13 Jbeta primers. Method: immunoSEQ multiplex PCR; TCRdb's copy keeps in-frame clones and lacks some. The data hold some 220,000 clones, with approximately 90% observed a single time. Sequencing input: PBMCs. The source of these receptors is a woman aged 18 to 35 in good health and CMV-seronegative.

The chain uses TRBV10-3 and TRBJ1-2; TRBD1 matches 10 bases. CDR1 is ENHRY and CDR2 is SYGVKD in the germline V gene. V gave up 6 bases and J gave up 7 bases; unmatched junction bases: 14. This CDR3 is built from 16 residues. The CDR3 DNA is TGTGCCATCAGGGGGACAGGGGCCTTGAGCGGGGGTGGCTACACCTTC. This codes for CAIRGTGALSGGGYTF.

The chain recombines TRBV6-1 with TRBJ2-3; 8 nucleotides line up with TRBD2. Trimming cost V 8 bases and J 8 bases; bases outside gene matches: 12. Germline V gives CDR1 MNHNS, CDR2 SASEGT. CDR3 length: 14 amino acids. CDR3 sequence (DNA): TGTGCCAGCGTTGAGCGGGGGTTCTTGATTACGCAGTATTTT. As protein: CASVERGFLITQYF.

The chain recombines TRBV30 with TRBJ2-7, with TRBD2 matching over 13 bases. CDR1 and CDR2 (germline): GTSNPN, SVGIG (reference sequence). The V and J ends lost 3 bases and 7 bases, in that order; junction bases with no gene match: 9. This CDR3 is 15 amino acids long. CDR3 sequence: CAWREEPGLAGEQYF. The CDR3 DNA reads TGTGCCTGGAGAGAAGAGCCGGGACTAGCGGGAGAGCAGTACTTC.

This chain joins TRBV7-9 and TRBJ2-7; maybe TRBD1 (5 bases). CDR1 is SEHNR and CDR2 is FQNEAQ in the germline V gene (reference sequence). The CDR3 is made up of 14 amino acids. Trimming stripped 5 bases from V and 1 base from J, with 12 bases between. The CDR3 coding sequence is TGTGCCAGCAGCCAAGCTACAGGTTCCTACGAGCAGTACTTC. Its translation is CASSQATGSYEQYF.

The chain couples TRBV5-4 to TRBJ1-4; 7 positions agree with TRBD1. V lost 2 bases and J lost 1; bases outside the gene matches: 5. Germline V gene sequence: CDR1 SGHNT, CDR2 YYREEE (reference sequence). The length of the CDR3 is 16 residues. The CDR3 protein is CASSFYRGITNEKLFF. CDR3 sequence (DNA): TGTGCCAGCAGCTTCTACAGGGGAATAACTAATGAAAAACTGTTTTTT.

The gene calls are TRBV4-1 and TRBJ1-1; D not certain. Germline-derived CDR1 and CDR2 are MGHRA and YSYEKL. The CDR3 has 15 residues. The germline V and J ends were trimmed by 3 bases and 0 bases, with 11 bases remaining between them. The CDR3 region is CASSQGLRMNTEAFF. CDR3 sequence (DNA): TGCGCCAGCAGCCAGGGCCTCCGGATGAACACTGAAGCTTTCTTT.

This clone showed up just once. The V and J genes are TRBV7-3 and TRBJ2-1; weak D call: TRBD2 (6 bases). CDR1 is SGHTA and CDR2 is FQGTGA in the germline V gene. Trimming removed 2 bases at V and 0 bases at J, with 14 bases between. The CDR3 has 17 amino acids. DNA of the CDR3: TGTGCCAGCAGCTTATCTTCTTTAGCGGTCTCCTACAATGAGCAGTTCTTC. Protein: CASSLSSLAVSYNEQFF.